These T cell receptor beta chains were read from a single sample in a study of OX40 agonist ivuxolimab in advanced cancers. TCRdb keeps only in-frame clones here, not all; method: immunoSEQ multiplex PCR. This sample has about 5,100 clones, with around 62% found just once. Sequences were derived from CD4+ or CD8+ T cells sorted from blood, sampled in a trial of the OX40 agonist ivuxolimab. These receptor sequences come from an adult with an advanced solid tumor such as melanoma, head and neck, liver or kidney cancer. Each CDR3 is given with its conserved first and last residue. A D gene is named only where the DNA matches it firmly. Not all rows give a size; the values are once, few, many and, for expanded clones, a class.

v_gene: TRBV7-9; d_gene: TRBD2; abundance: .; j_gene: TRBJ2-1; CDR3aa: CASSLETSQSSYNEQFF; CDR3nt: TGTGCCAGCAGCTTAGAGACTAGCCAGAGCTCCTACAATGAGCAGTTCTTC
v_gene: TRBV15; d_gene: TRBD1; abundance: .; j_gene: TRBJ1-6; CDR3aa: CATGDSSYNSPLHF; CDR3nt: TGTGCCACGGGGGACAGCTCCTATAATTCACCCCTCCACTTT
v_gene: TRBV2; d_gene: .; abundance: .; j_gene: TRBJ1-3; CDR3aa: CASSEWPASGNTIYF; CDR3nt: TGTGCCAGCTCCGAGTGGCCCGCCTCTGGAAACACCATATATTTT
v_gene: TRBV5-1; d_gene: TRBD1; abundance: few; j_gene: TRBJ2-7; CDR3aa: CASSFGTVTYEQYF; CDR3nt: TGCGCCAGCAGCTTCGGGACAGTGACCTACGAGCAGTACTTC
v_gene: TRBV28; d_gene: .; abundance: .; j_gene: TRBJ1-5; CDR3aa: CASSLLSGTSNQPQHF; CDR3nt: TGTGCCAGCAGTTTATTATCGGGGACATCCAATCAGCCCCAGCATTTT
v_gene: TRBV7-9; d_gene: .; abundance: .; j_gene: TRBJ1-1; CDR3aa: CASSLGVGMGTEAFF; CDR3nt: TGTGCCAGCAGCTTGGGGGTAGGAATGGGAACTGAAGCTTTCTTT
v_gene: TRBV4-1; d_gene: .; abundance: few; j_gene: TRBJ1-6; CDR3aa: CASSQVAGAKDSPLHF; CDR3nt: TGCGCCAGCAGCCAAGTCGCGGGGGCGAAGGATTCACCCCTCCACTTT
v_gene: TRBV25-1; d_gene: .; abundance: once; j_gene: TRBJ2-3; CDR3aa: CASSDFSTDTQYF; CDR3nt: TGTGCCAGCAGTGACTTCAGCACAGATACGCAGTATTTT
v_gene: TRBV6-5; d_gene: TRBD1; abundance: .; j_gene: TRBJ1-1; CDR3aa: CASSPFRGHTEAFF; CDR3nt: TGTGCCAGCAGTCCCTTCAGGGGGCACACTGAAGCTTTCTTT
v_gene: TRBV5-5; d_gene: .; abundance: .; j_gene: TRBJ1-1; CDR3aa: CASSYTGNTEAFF; CDR3nt: TGTGCCAGCAGCTATACAGGGAACACTGAAGCTTTCTTT
v_gene: TRBV11-3; d_gene: .; abundance: .; j_gene: TRBJ1-1; CDR3aa: CASSLWLNTEAFF; CDR3nt: TGTGCCAGCAGCTTATGGTTGAACACTGAAGCTTTCTTT
v_gene: TRBV19; d_gene: TRBD2; abundance: .; j_gene: TRBJ2-1; CDR3aa: CASSIGTSGMNEQFF; CDR3nt: TGTGCCAGTAGTATAGGAACTAGCGGTATGAATGAGCAGTTCTTC
v_gene: TRBV6-1; d_gene: .; abundance: .; j_gene: TRBJ2-7; CDR3aa: CAISASEPIYEQYF; CDR3nt: TGTGCCATCAGTGCCTCGGAGCCCATCTACGAGCAGTACTTC
v_gene: TRBV27; d_gene: .; abundance: few; j_gene: TRBJ2-7; CDR3aa: CASSDGPHYEQYF; CDR3nt: TGTGCCAGCAGTGACGGGCCCCACTACGAGCAGTACTTC
v_gene: TRBV27; d_gene: .; abundance: few; j_gene: TRBJ1-5; CDR3aa: CASSFGLGPGQPQHF; CDR3nt: TGTGCCAGCAGTTTCGGGTTGGGACCGGGACAGCCCCAGCATTTT
v_gene: TRBV7-6; d_gene: TRBD2; abundance: .; j_gene: TRBJ2-1; CDR3aa: CASSGLSGSSYNEQFF; CDR3nt: TGTGCCAGCAGCGGATTGAGCGGGAGCTCCTACAATGAGCAGTTCTTC
v_gene: TRBV19; d_gene: TRBD1; abundance: medium-sized; j_gene: TRBJ1-1; CDR3aa: CASSTPGGGVGAFF; CDR3nt: TGTGCCAGTAGTACGCCAGGGGGAGGGGTTGGAGCTTTCTTT
v_gene: TRBV11-2; d_gene: .; abundance: few; j_gene: TRBJ1-1; CDR3aa: CASSLDKWNTEAFF; CDR3nt: TGTGCCAGCAGCTTAGACAAGTGGAACACTGAAGCTTTCTTT
v_gene: TRBV27; d_gene: TRBD2; abundance: .; j_gene: TRBJ2-1; CDR3aa: CASSPLAGLNEQFF; CDR3nt: TGTGCCAGCAGCCCCTTAGCGGGATTAAATGAGCAGTTCTTC
v_gene: TRBV7-8; d_gene: .; abundance: few; j_gene: TRBJ2-2; CDR3aa: CASRLGNTGELFF; CDR3nt: TGTGCCAGCAGACTAGGGAACACCGGGGAGCTGTTTTTT
v_gene: TRBV4-1; d_gene: .; abundance: few; j_gene: TRBJ2-7; CDR3aa: CASSQIDISYEQYF; CDR3nt: TGCGCCAGCAGCCAAATCGACATCTCCTACGAGCAGTACTTC
v_gene: TRBV28; d_gene: TRBD2; abundance: .; j_gene: TRBJ2-1; CDR3aa: CASSLEAGGPFNEQFF; CDR3nt: TGTGCCAGCAGCCTTGAGGCGGGAGGGCCTTTCAATGAGCAGTTCTTC
v_gene: TRBV7-3; d_gene: .; abundance: few; j_gene: TRBJ2-5; CDR3aa: CASSPSGGETQYF; CDR3nt: TGTGCCAGCAGCCCCTCCGGCGGCGAGACCCAGTACTTC
v_gene: TRBV27; d_gene: .; abundance: few; j_gene: TRBJ2-2; CDR3aa: CASRAATHGELFF; CDR3nt: TGTGCCAGCAGGGCGGCGACACACGGGGAGCTGTTTTTT
v_gene: TRBV28; d_gene: .; abundance: .; j_gene: TRBJ2-3; CDR3aa: CASSLVAGTDTQYF; CDR3nt: TGTGCCAGCAGTTTAGTTGCGGGCACAGATACGCAGTATTTT
v_gene: TRBV7-9; d_gene: .; abundance: .; j_gene: TRBJ2-7; CDR3aa: CASSGHRDFEAYEQYF; CDR3nt: TGTGCCAGCAGCGGTCACCGGGACTTCGAGGCCTACGAGCAGTACTTC
v_gene: TRBV6-6; d_gene: .; abundance: .; j_gene: TRBJ2-1; CDR3aa: CASSYFREDEQFF; CDR3nt: TGTGCCAGCAGTTACTTCAGGGAAGATGAGCAGTTCTTC
v_gene: TRBV27; d_gene: TRBD1; abundance: .; j_gene: TRBJ2-3; CDR3aa: CASSPLQGSDTQYF; CDR3nt: TGTGCCAGCAGTCCGTTACAGGGGTCAGATACGCAGTATTTT
v_gene: TRBV28; d_gene: .; abundance: .; j_gene: TRBJ2-5; CDR3aa: CASTRRGQETQYF; CDR3nt: TGTGCCAGCACGCGGAGAGGTCAAGAGACCCAGTACTTC
v_gene: TRBV5-6; d_gene: .; abundance: .; j_gene: TRBJ1-2; CDR3aa: CASSLGGSYGYTF; CDR3nt: TGTGCCAGCAGCTTGGGAGGGAGCTATGGCTACACCTTC
v_gene: TRBV4-2; d_gene: TRBD2; abundance: .; j_gene: TRBJ2-1; CDR3aa: CASSRGLAEAGEQFF; CDR3nt: TGTGCCAGCAGCCGTGGACTAGCGGAGGCCGGTGAGCAGTTCTTC
v_gene: TRBV9; d_gene: TRBD2; abundance: .; j_gene: TRBJ2-7; CDR3aa: CASSPTSGITQQYF; CDR3nt: TGTGCCAGCAGCCCAACTAGCGGGATCACCCAGCAGTACTTC
v_gene: TRBV27; d_gene: .; abundance: .; j_gene: TRBJ2-2; CDR3aa: CASSSLLDTGELFF; CDR3nt: TGTGCCAGCAGTTCCTTACTGGACACCGGGGAGCTGTTTTTT
v_gene: TRBV11-2; d_gene: TRBD2; abundance: .; j_gene: TRBJ2-1; CDR3aa: CASRGLAGAYNEQFF; CDR3nt: TGTGCCAGCAGGGGACTAGCGGGGGCCTACAATGAGCAGTTCTTC
v_gene: TRBV2; d_gene: TRBD1; abundance: .; j_gene: TRBJ2-5; CDR3aa: CASNRQGQETQYF; CDR3nt: TGTGCCAGCAACCGACAGGGTCAAGAGACCCAGTACTTC
v_gene: TRBV7-9; d_gene: TRBD2; abundance: .; j_gene: TRBJ2-7; CDR3aa: CASSRPGLGSYEQYF; CDR3nt: TGTGCCAGCAGCCGACCGGGACTAGGATCCTACGAGCAGTACTTC
v_gene: TRBV7-9; d_gene: TRBD2; abundance: medium-sized; j_gene: TRBJ2-7; CDR3aa: CASSLGPNSGTRYEQYF; CDR3nt: TGTGCCAGCAGCTTAGGCCCCAACAGCGGGACCCGGTACGAGCAGTACTTC
v_gene: TRBV28; d_gene: TRBD2; abundance: .; j_gene: TRBJ2-1; CDR3aa: CASSLWTSGRAGDNEQFF; CDR3nt: TGTGCCAGCAGTTTATGGACTAGCGGGAGGGCGGGAGACAATGAGCAGTTCTTC
v_gene: TRBV11-2; d_gene: TRBD2; abundance: few; j_gene: TRBJ2-2; CDR3aa: CASSPLGAGGGTGELFF; CDR3nt: TGTGCCAGCAGCCCCCTAGGAGCGGGAGGAGGCACCGGGGAGCTGTTTTTT
v_gene: TRBV28; d_gene: .; abundance: .; j_gene: TRBJ2-6; CDR3aa: CASSLFTSGANVLTF; CDR3nt: TGTGCCAGCAGCCTATTTACCTCTGGGGCCAACGTCCTGACTTTC
v_gene: TRBV28; d_gene: .; abundance: .; j_gene: TRBJ1-2; CDR3aa: CASSFTPVGYTF; CDR3nt: TGTGCCAGCAGCTTTACCCCCGTAGGCTACACCTTC
v_gene: TRBV4-1; d_gene: .; abundance: .; j_gene: TRBJ2-7; CDR3aa: CASSQESSTVSSYEQYF; CDR3nt: TGCGCCAGCAGCCAAGAATCAAGTACGGTGAGCTCCTACGAGCAGTACTTC
v_gene: TRBV2; d_gene: .; abundance: .; j_gene: TRBJ1-4; CDR3aa: CASSRGDEKLFF; CDR3nt: TGTGCCAGCAGCAGGGGCGATGAAAAACTGTTTTTT
v_gene: TRBV21-1; d_gene: .; abundance: .; j_gene: TRBJ1-1; CDR3aa: CASSPGVGSNRNTEAFF; CDR3nt: TGTGCCAGCAGCCCAGGGGTCGGTTCTAATAGGAACACTGAAGCTTTCTTT
v_gene: TRBV9; d_gene: TRBD2; abundance: .; j_gene: TRBJ2-1; CDR3aa: CASSRGGLAGDEQFF; CDR3nt: TGTGCCAGCAGCAGAGGGGGACTAGCTGGCGATGAGCAGTTCTTC
v_gene: TRBV27; d_gene: TRBD1; abundance: .; j_gene: TRBJ1-2; CDR3aa: CASSADRAGGYTF; CDR3nt: TGTGCCAGCAGTGCGGACAGGGCCGGTGGCTACACCTTC
v_gene: TRBV28; d_gene: TRBD1; abundance: once; j_gene: TRBJ1-2; CDR3aa: CATNRDRGLVNYGYTF; CDR3nt: TGTGCCACGAACCGGGACAGGGGGCTGGTAAACTATGGCTACACCTTC